This TCR beta chain appears in the sequencing data of a study of cytomegalovirus exposure and HLA in healthy donors. Looking at the study overall: HLA-typed donors were the source of 82 million or so unique TCRs, which an early data release held.

Primers for the PCR totalled 60 Vbeta and 13 Jbeta. TCRdb's table, derived via immunoSEQ multiplex PCR, lists solely in-frame clones and lacks some. This sample has 90,000 to 140,000 clones, with about an eighth found just once. Study-wide findings and caveats: Later work found most CMV-associated TCR beta chains apparently HLA-restricted.

Germline CDR1 and CDR2: SGHVS and FQNEAQ. V was shortened by 8 bases and J by 8 bases, with 12 bases between the two germline ends. This CDR3 has 12 residues. Points on this clone: As yet, its antigen is unknown.

The chain joins TRBV7-8 to TRBJ2-2; the D gene is possibly TRBD2 (6 bases). The TCR comes from a man aged 35 to 55 in good health and CMV-seropositive. Sequences were obtained from PBMCs. The CDR3 loop reads CASGGVTGELFF. In DNA form, the CDR3 reads TGTGCCAGCGGAGGGGTTACTGGGGAGCTGTTTTTT.